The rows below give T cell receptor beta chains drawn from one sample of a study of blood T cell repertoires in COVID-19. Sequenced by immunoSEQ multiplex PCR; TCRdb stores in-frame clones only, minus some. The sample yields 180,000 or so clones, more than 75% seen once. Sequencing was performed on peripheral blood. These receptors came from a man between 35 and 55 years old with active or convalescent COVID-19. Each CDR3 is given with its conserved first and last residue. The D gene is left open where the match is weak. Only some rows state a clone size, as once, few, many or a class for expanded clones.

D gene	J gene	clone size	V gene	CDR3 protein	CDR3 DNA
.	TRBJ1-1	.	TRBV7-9	CASSLKTLNTEAFF	TGTGCCAGCAGCTTAAAGACACTCAACACTGAAGCTTTCTTT
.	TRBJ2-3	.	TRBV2	CASRVQGSVDTQYF	TGTGCCAGCAGGGTACAGGGATCTGTAGATACGCAGTATTTT
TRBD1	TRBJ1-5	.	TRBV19	CASSTPVGRDRVRRWLGNQPQHF	TGTGCCAGTAGTACACCCGTGGGTAGGGACAGGGTTCGTAGGTGGCTCGGCAATCAGCCCCAGCATTTT
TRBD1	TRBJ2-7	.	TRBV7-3	CASSLNRGDEQYF	TGTGCCAGCAGCTTAAACAGGGGGGACGAGCAGTACTTC
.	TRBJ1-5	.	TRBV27	CASRPGQMGQPQHF	TGTGCCAGCAGGCCAGGACAGATGGGGCAGCCCCAGCATTTT
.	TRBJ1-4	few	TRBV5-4	CASGRTNEKLFF	TGTGCCAGCGGGCGAACTAATGAAAAACTGTTTTTT
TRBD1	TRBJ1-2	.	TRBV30	CAWSVRRDSSNYGYTF	TGTGCCTGGAGTGTAAGAAGGGACAGCTCTAACTATGGCTACACCTTC
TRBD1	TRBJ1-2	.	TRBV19	CASSIRPGQGYGYTF	TGTGCCAGTAGTATTCGTCCAGGACAGGGCTATGGCTACACCTTC
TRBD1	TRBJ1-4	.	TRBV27	CASSLRGREEKLFF	TGTGCCAGCAGTCTCAGGGGGCGGGAAGAAAAACTGTTTTTT
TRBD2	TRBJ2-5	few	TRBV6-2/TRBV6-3	CASSSTSGGAETQYF	TGTGCCAGCAGTTCGACTAGCGGGGGGGCAGAGACCCAGTACTTC
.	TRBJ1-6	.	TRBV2	CASSIRGMDSPLHF	TGTGCCAGCAGCATCAGGGGTATGGATTCACCCCTCCACTTT
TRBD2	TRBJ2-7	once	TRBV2	CASSSGASYEQYF	TGTGCCAGCAGTAGCGGGGCCTCCTACGAGCAGTACTTC
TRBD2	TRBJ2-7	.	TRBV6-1	CASSEGGGGPSEQYF	TGTGCCAGCAGTGAAGGGGGCGGGGGGCCCTCCGAGCAGTACTTC
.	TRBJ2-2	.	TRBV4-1	CASSQSGYGTGELFF	TGCGCCAGCAGCCAATCAGGGTATGGCACCGGGGAGCTGTTTTTT
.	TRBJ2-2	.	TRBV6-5	CASSRGTGELFF	TGTGCCAGCAGTAGAGGGACCGGGGAGCTGTTTTTT
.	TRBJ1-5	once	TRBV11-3	CASSPPRLYNQPQHF	TGTGCCAGCAGCCCGCCGAGGCTATACAATCAGCCCCAGCATTTT